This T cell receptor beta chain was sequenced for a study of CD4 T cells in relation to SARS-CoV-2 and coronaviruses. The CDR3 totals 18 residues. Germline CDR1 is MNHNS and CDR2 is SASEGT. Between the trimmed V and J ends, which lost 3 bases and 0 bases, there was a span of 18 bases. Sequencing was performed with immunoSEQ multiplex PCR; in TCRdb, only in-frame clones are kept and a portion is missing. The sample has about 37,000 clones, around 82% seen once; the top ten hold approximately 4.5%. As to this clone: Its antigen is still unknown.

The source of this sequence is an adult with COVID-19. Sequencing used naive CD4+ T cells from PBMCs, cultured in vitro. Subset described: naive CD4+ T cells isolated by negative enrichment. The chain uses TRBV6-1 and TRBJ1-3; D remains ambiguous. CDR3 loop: CASSDEWVRLPSGNTIYF. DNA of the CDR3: TGTGCCAGCAGTGATGAGTGGGTGAGGCTTCCCTCTGGAAACACCATATATTTT.